This TCR beta chain is from a study of read filtering for tumor transcriptome and immune sequencing. Background on the study: The cohort had 17 men and 14 to 15 women aged roughly 45 to 90, mean about 66 years. Transcriptome libraries were built from DNase-treated RNA.

This clonotype was observed a single time. With a much larger clone just one base away, this may be a read error. CDR3 length equals 15 residues. V was pared by 8 bases and J by 0 bases, with 8 bases of the junction left unmatched. Germline-derived CDR1 and CDR2 are SNHLY and FYNNEI. This library used roughly 370 ng RNA and molecular barcoded adaptors spanning alpha/delta and beta/gamma chains. TCRdb itself ran the reads through MiXCR, one entry per CDR3 protein. The sample yields approximately 140,000 distinct CDR3 sequences, less than 15% seen once. The sample taken for sequencing was a population of CD138-negative cells sorted from bone marrow. The origin of this receptor is a donor aged 40 or over with multiple myeloma. V is TRBV2 and J is TRBJ2-3, with 7 bases matching TRBD2. In DNA form, the CDR3 reads TGTGCCAGCGCTACAGCGGGAACTAGCACAGATACGCAGTATTTT. Encoded protein: CASATAGTSTDTQYF.